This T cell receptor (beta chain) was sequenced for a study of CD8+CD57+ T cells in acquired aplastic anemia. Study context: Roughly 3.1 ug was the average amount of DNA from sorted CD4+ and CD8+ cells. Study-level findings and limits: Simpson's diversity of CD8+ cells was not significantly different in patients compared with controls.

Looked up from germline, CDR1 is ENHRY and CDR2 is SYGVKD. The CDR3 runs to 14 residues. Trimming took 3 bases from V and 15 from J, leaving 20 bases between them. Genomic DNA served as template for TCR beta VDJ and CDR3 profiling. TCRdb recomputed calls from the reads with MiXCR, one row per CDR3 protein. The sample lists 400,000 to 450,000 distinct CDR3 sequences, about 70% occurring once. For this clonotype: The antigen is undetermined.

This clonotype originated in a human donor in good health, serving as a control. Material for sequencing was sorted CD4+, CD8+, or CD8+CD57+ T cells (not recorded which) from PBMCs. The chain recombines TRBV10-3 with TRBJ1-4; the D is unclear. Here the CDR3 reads CAISDSRMGDKVFF. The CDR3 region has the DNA TGTGCCATCAGTGACTCTAGGATGGGTGACAAAGTGTTTTTT.